Listed here are 15 T cell receptor beta chains from one sample, sequenced in a study of cytomegalovirus exposure and HLA in healthy donors. The PCR used 60 Vbeta and 13 Jbeta primers. Profiled with immunoSEQ multiplex PCR; TCRdb holds only in-frame clones, not every one. The data show about 160,000 clones, 80% seen once. The sample was PBMCs. These receptors were taken from a man between 18 and 35 years old in good health and CMV-seropositive.

CDR3 loop: CASSQDTDRFNQPQHF. Written as DNA, the CDR3 is TGCGCCAGCAGCCAAGACACGGACAGGTTCAATCAGCCCCAGCATTTT. The chain couples TRBV4-1 to TRBJ1-5; 7 bases match TRBD1. CDR1 and CDR2 (germline): MGHRA, YSYEKL. Trimming cost V 0 bases and J 3 bases; bases outside gene matches: 5. The CDR3 extends over 16 amino acids.

This clone was recorded a few times. The chain couples TRBV15 to TRBJ2-7, with D possibly matching TRBD1 (5 bases). CDR1 and CDR2 from the germline V gene are LNHNV and YYDKDF (reference sequence). V was trimmed by 8 bases and J by 2 bases, leaving 13 bases between them. The CDR3 consists of 13 residues. The CDR3 bases are TGTGCCACCTCAGGGAAGGACGCCTACGAGCAGTACTTC. Residues: CATSGKDAYEQYF.

As DNA, the CDR3 is TGTGCCTGGGGGGGCGAGAGCTCCTACAATGAGCAGTTCTTC. It specifies CAWGGESSYNEQFF. The chain carries TRBV30 and TRBJ2-1; D might be TRBD1 (6 bases). Trimming cost V 5 bases and J 0 bases, with 11 bases left between them. The germline V gene encodes CDR1 GTSNPN and CDR2 SVGIG (reference sequence). The CDR3 is 14 residues long. Full variable domain (missing parts from reference TRBV30 and TRBJ2-1): SQTIHQWPATLVQPVGSPLSLECTVEGTSNPNLYWYRQAAGRGLQLLFYSVGIGQISSEVPQNLSASRPQDRQFILSSKKLLLSDSGFYLCAWGGESSYNEQFFGPGTRLTVL.

The gene calls are TRBV28 and TRBJ1-2, with 8 bases aligning to TRBD1. The CDR3 spans 15 residues. Per the germline V gene, CDR1 is MDHEN and CDR2 is SYDVKM. V was clipped by 5 bases and J by 2 bases; unmatched bases: 7. The DNA of the CDR3 is TGTGCCAGCAGTATATCACAGGGGGGCAACTATGGCTACACCTTC. Amino acids: CASSISQGGNYGYTF.

This chain connects TRBV5-1 to TRBJ1-3, with 8 nucleotides matching TRBD1. The CDR3 has 17 residues. V shed 0 bases, J shed 4 bases, and the junction held 9 bases outside the gene matches. Germline V lookup: CDR1 SGHRS, CDR2 YFSETQ. The chain's CDR3 is CASSLASQGARGNTIYF. The CDR3 DNA reads as TGCGCCAGCAGCTTGGCCTCCCAGGGGGCGCGAGGAAACACCATATATTTT.

About this clone itself: This CDR3 is missing its conserved last phenylalanine or tryptophan, likely due to a read error. The gene calls are TRBV7-3 and TRBJ1-6; the D is unclear. V was shortened by 7 bases and J by 10 bases, with 5 bases between the two germline ends. This CDR3 has 10 residues. Germline V gives CDR1 SGHTA, CDR2 FQGTGA. This CDR3 is CASKRSPLHL. The CDR3 coding sequence is TGTGCCAGCAAACGGTCACCCCTCCACCTT.

The chain employs TRBV19 and TRBJ1-1; 7 positions agree with TRBD1. The CDR3 has 14 amino acids. Germline CDR1 and CDR2: LNHDA and SQIVND (reference sequence). V was clipped by 7 bases and J by 4 bases; unmatched bases: 9. This CDR3 is CASTARGFITEAFF. The CDR3 DNA follows: TGTGCCAGTACTGCCAGGGGGTTCATCACTGAAGCTTTCTTT.

J is TRBJ1-4 and V is TRBV2; no definite D call. CDR1 is SNHLY, CDR2 FYNNEI, per germline. The CDR3 runs to 14 residues. V was cut by 7 bases and J by 5 bases, with 14 bases left in between. CDR3 DNA sequence: TGTGCCAGCAAATCCCCCGGGAAGAATGAAAAACTGTTTTTT. Amino acids: CASKSPGKNEKLFF.

This sequence joins TRBV29-1 and TRBJ2-1, with 7 bases that match TRBD2. The CDR3 covers 15 residues. The V and J ends lost 3 bases and 3 bases, in that order; junction bases with no gene match: 8. CDR1 and CDR2 from the germline V gene are SQVTM and ANQGSEA. The DNA of the CDR3 is TGCAGCGTTGATCCAGGTCTAGCGGTCTACAATGAGCAGTTCTTC. Its translation is CSVDPGLAVYNEQFF.

The rearrangement joins TRBV4-1 to TRBJ2-7; D perhaps matches TRBD2 (7 bases). This CDR3 comprises 17 residues. Per germline, CDR1 MGHRA and CDR2 YSYEKL. V was trimmed by 0 bases and J by 3 bases, leaving 18 bases between them. CDR3 region: CASSQDLGRGARYEQYF. As DNA, the CDR3 is TGCGCCAGCAGCCAAGATTTGGGGAGGGGGGCTCGCTACGAGCAGTACTTC.

DNA for the CDR3: TGCGCCAGCAGCCAAGAAAGGAGGGAGGTTGCAACTAATGAAAAACTGTTTTTT. Translated, it gives CASSQERREVATNEKLFF. This chain uses TRBV4-3 with TRBJ1-4; D gene uncertain. The CDR3 loop spans 18 amino acids. Germline CDR1 LGHNA, CDR2 YSLEER. V was clipped by 0 bases and J by 0 bases, with 14 bases between them.

V usage is TRBV6-5 and J usage is TRBJ2-7, with a tentative D call TRBD2 (6 bases). The germline gives CDR1 MNHEY, CDR2 SVGAGI. The V and J ends lost 5 bases and 6 bases respectively, with 14 bases between them. This CDR3 contains 13 residues. The CDR3 coding sequence is TGTGCCAGCAGTCCGGGGGTGGGTCTCGAGCAGTACTTC. Amino acid sequence: CASSPGVGLEQYF.

This clone occurred a few times. The chain combines TRBV6-5 with TRBJ1-1; 11 bases are a match to TRBD1. Per the germline V gene, CDR1 is MNHEY and CDR2 is SVGAGI. The CDR3 loop spans 15 amino acids. J gave up 1 base and V 6 bases, and 4 bases lay outside the gene matches. The CDR3 region has the DNA TGTGCCAGCAGGAGGGACAGGGGGAGGAACACTGAAGCTTTCTTT. Translating it yields CASRRDRGRNTEAFF.

The chain employs TRBV7-9 and TRBJ2-1; TRBD2 agrees at 11 bases. This CDR3 has 16 residues. Germline CDR1 reads SEHNR; CDR2 reads FQNEAQ (reference sequence). V gave up 5 bases and J gave up 2 bases; unmatched junction bases: 5. CDR3: CASSPIAGGPYNEQFF. The CDR3 nucleotides are TGTGCCAGCAGCCCAATAGCGGGAGGGCCCTACAATGAGCAGTTCTTC. The whole variable domain, filled in from reference TRBV7-9 and TRBJ2-1, reads DTGVSQNPRHKITKRGQNVTFRCDPISEHNRLYWYRQTLGQGPEFLTYFQNEAQLEKSRLLSDRFSAERPKGSFSTLEIQRTEQGDSAMYLCASSPIAGGPYNEQFFGPGTRLTVL.

The V gene is TRBV29-1, the J gene TRBJ1-2; perhaps TRBD1 as D (5 bases). The germline gives CDR1 SQVTM, CDR2 ANQGSEA. CDR3 size: 13 residues. The V gene lost 6 bases and the J gene lost 3 bases, with 14 bases spanning the gap. Here the CDR3 reads CSVGLDGDYGYTF. CDR3 coding DNA: TGCAGCGTGGGACTCGACGGAGACTATGGCTACACCTTC.